One sample yielded the 20 T cell receptor beta chains listed below, sequenced in a study of cytomegalovirus exposure and HLA in healthy donors (dated 2017 in TCRdb). Libraries were prepared through the immunoSEQ multiplex PCR assay. The multiplex PCR relied on a mix of 60 forward primers for TCR Vbeta segments and 13 reverse primers for TCR Jbeta segments. TCRdb took over this immuneACCESS table, retaining in-frame rearrangements with V and J assigned. Such tables are incomplete; in checked studies, under half of the missing clones stem from an unresolved V gene, and the remainder is unexplained. Present in this sample are around 200,000 clones, roughly 80% of which were seen just once. The ten most abundant clones make up 1.1% to 1.5% of the sample. The sequencing sample was made of PBMCs. The receptor set was obtained from a girl between 5 and 17 years old in good health and CMV-seronegative.

The V and J genes are TRBV13 and TRBJ1-2; the match to TRBD1 covers 8 bases. With V trimmed by 4 bases and J by 4 bases, 8 bases remained unmatched. CDR1 and CDR2 from the germline V gene are PRHDT and FYEKMQ (reference sequence). The CDR3 spans 15 residues. Here the CDR3 reads CASSSGTGSPYGYTF. The CDR3 DNA reads as TGTGCCAGCAGCTCCGGGACAGGATCTCCCTATGGCTACACCTTC.

The genes are TRBV30 and TRBJ2-5; TRBD1 aligns across 10 bases. Germline V lookup: CDR1 GTSNPN, CDR2 SVGIG (reference sequence). The CDR3 spans 15 residues. V gave up 3 bases and J gave up 5 bases; unmatched junction bases: 9. The CDR3 DNA reads TGTGCCTGGAGCGTCGGGGACAGGGGAGTGGAGACCCAGTACTTC. Its translation is CAWSVGDRGVETQYF.

In this sample, this clone turned up once. The chain combines TRBV5-1 with TRBJ2-7; TRBD1 aligns across 9 bases. Germline assignment: CDR1 SGHRS and CDR2 YFSETQ. CDR3 length: 16 residues. V lost 3 bases, J lost 6 bases, and 13 bases stayed unmatched. CDR3 coding DNA: TGCGCCAGCAGCTCCACAATGCGGGACAGGGCTCGCGAGCAGTACTTC. This gives the protein CASSSTMRDRAREQYF.

The chain recombines TRBV28 with TRBJ1-5, with D perhaps TRBD1 (5 bases). The CDR3 has 15 amino acids. The germline CDR1 and CDR2 sequences are MDHEN and SYDVKM. The V end lost 6 bases, the J end lost 0 bases, and 12 bases lay between the germline ends. Here the CDR3 reads CASRGGMSSNQPQHF. The CDR3, as DNA: TGTGCCAGCAGGGGGGGGATGAGTAGCAATCAGCCCCAGCATTTT.

The chain links TRBV7-2 to TRBJ1-2, with D perhaps matching TRBD1 (5 bases). This CDR3 is 14 amino acids long. The ends were cut back, 5 bases at V and 5 bases at J, with 15 bases in the middle. CDR1 is SGHTA and CDR2 is FQGNSA in the germline V gene. The CDR3 bases are TGTGCCAGCAGCCTAGACAGCGGCCCTTATGGCTACACCTTC. Its translation: CASSLDSGPYGYTF.

This clone was seen more than once but under ten times. The rearrangement joins TRBV19 to TRBJ2-5; 13 nucleotides line up with TRBD2. With V trimmed by 5 bases and J by 3 bases, 6 bases remained unmatched. The CDR3 spans 16 residues. Germline-derived CDR1 and CDR2 are LNHDA and SQIVND (reference sequence). The CDR3 DNA follows: TGTGCCAGTAGTGTCACCGGGACTAGCGGGGAAGAGACCCAGTACTTC. Protein sequence: CASSVTGTSGEETQYF.

This chain connects TRBV10-3 to TRBJ2-1; 8 bases map to TRBD1. Trimming cost V 8 bases and J 12 bases; bases outside gene matches: 27. The length of the CDR3 is 18 residues. Germline assignment: CDR1 ENHRY and CDR2 SYGVKD. The CDR3 nucleotides read TGTGCCATCGGCCCCGGACAGGGTCGGACTCAGTATGATCCGAGGCAGTTCTTC. Its translation is CAIGPGQGRTQYDPRQFF.

This clone was observed once. The identical CDR3 is also encoded by other nucleotide sequences in the sample. The chain employs TRBV5-6 and TRBJ1-2; D is uncertain. V was pared by 0 bases and J by 5 bases, with 8 bases between. The CDR3 totals 13 residues. Germline V gene sequence: CDR1 SGHDT, CDR2 YYEEEE. This CDR3 reads CASSLGAGYGYTF. The CDR3 DNA follows: TGTGCCAGCAGCTTGGGTGCGGGGTATGGCTACACCTTC.

J is TRBJ1-3 and V is TRBV7-2; a weak D match, TRBD1 (6 bases). CDR1 and CDR2 from the germline V gene are SGHTA and FQGNSA. Deletions cut 5 bases from V and 4 bases from J, with 18 bases between. The CDR3 extends over 16 amino acids. The CDR3 DNA reads TGTGCCAGCAGCCTCGGAGCGGGGGGCACGGGAAACACCATATATTTT. Its protein is CASSLGAGGTGNTIYF.

The chain is built from TRBV18 and TRBJ2-7; D not resolved. Trimming took 2 bases from V and 0 from J, leaving 11 bases between them. This CDR3 comprises 15 residues. Germline V gene lookup returns CDR1 KGHSH and CDR2 LQKENI. CDR3 sequence reads: CASSPGASYSYEQYF. The CDR3 DNA reads as TGTGCCAGCTCACCAGGAGCGTCTTACTCCTACGAGCAGTACTTC.

The chain is built from TRBV28 and TRBJ1-1; no firm D call. V was trimmed by 5 bases and J by 8 bases, leaving 9 bases between them. This CDR3 is 11 amino acids long. Germline values: CDR1 MDHEN, CDR2 SYDVKM. The CDR3 region is CASSEIGEAFF. DNA of the CDR3: TGTGCCAGCAGTGAAATCGGGGAAGCTTTCTTT.

The chain is built from TRBV5-8 and TRBJ1-1; 10 nucleotides match TRBD1. The V gene end was trimmed by 4 bases and the J gene end by 11 bases; junction bases not matched to a gene: 11. The CDR3 totals 14 residues. Germline-derived CDR1 and CDR2 are SGHTS and YDEGEE. As DNA, the CDR3 is TGTGCCAGCAGCCCGGACAGGGGGGCCTTAAGGGCTTTCTTT. As protein: CASSPDRGALRAFF.

This rearrangement joins TRBV15 to TRBJ1-3, with D possibly being TRBD1 (6 bases). The CDR3 is 15 residues long. Germline V gene lookup returns CDR1 LNHNV and CDR2 YYDKDF (reference sequence). With 0 bases removed from V and 4 bases from J, the gap between germline ends came to 10 bases. The CDR3 loop reads CATSRDGQRGNTIYF. The CDR3 DNA reads as TGTGCCACCAGCAGAGATGGACAGCGAGGAAACACCATATATTTT.

This chain uses TRBV5-6 with TRBJ1-1; maybe TRBD1 (5 bases). CDR3 length: 13 amino acids. Per germline, CDR1 SGHDT and CDR2 YYEEEE. With 4 bases removed from V and 5 bases from J, the gap between germline ends came to 12 bases. The CDR3: CASSPPGGTEAFF. For the CDR3, the DNA is TGTGCCAGCAGCCCTCCGGGGGGGACTGAAGCTTTCTTT.

J is TRBJ2-2 and V is TRBV5-1; TRBD2 aligns across 9 bases. The germline gives CDR1 SGHRS, CDR2 YFSETQ. The CDR3 runs 18 residues. Trimming at V came to 1 base and at J to 3 bases, leaving 10 bases not matched to a gene. In nucleotides, the CDR3 is TGCGCCAGCAGCTTGCTTGTCAAGACTAGCGGAGACACCGGGGAGCTGTTTTTT. As protein: CASSLLVKTSGDTGELFF.

The rearrangement uses TRBV7-9 and TRBJ1-2, with TRBD1 identical over 7 bases. The CDR3 has 13 amino acids. Per germline, CDR1 SEHNR and CDR2 FQNEAQ (reference sequence). V was clipped by 5 bases and J by 4 bases; unmatched bases: 4. CDR3 residues: CASSQTGPYGYTF. CDR3 bases: TGTGCCAGCAGCCAGACAGGGCCCTATGGCTACACCTTC.

V gene TRBV6-6 combines with J gene TRBJ1-1; no reliable D call. V was pared by 11 bases and J by 1 base, with 14 bases between. The CDR3 sequence is 13 residues long. Germline lookup yields CDR1 MNHNY and CDR2 SVGAGI (reference sequence). The CDR3 nucleotides are TGTGCCGGATGCTTGGGGAGGAACACTGAAGCTTTCTTT. It is translated as CAGCLGRNTEAFF.

This chain joins TRBV7-9 and TRBJ2-7; D is unclear. Germline V gene sequence: CDR1 SEHNR, CDR2 FQNEAQ (reference sequence). There are 14 residues in the CDR3. V lost 3 bases and J lost 0, with 9 bases in between. In DNA, the CDR3 is TGTGCCAGCAGCTTCTCAACGAGCTCCTACGAGCAGTACTTC. This codes for CASSFSTSSYEQYF.

This rearrangement joins TRBV5-1 to TRBJ1-1; 9 bases align to TRBD1. This CDR3 is 14 amino acids long. The germline V gene encodes CDR1 SGHRS and CDR2 YFSETQ. V gave up 6 bases and J gave up 0 bases; unmatched junction bases: 3. CDR3 bases: TGCGCCAGCAAAGGGACAGGGTTGAACACTGAAGCTTTCTTT. The encoded protein is CASKGTGLNTEAFF.

The V call is TRBV5-8, the J call TRBJ2-1; 7 bases are shared with TRBD2. Germline V gene lookup returns CDR1 SGHTS and CDR2 YDEGEE. With V trimmed by 2 bases and J by 3 bases, 11 bases remained unmatched. This CDR3 region has 17 residues. The CDR3 bases are TGTGCCAGCAGCTTCTCTGATACGGCGGGAGTCTACAATGAGCAGTTCTTC. Encoded protein: CASSFSDTAGVYNEQFF.